Each of the 7 T cell receptor beta chains below was sequenced from the same sample in a study of blood T cell repertoires in COVID-19. Assay: immunoSEQ multiplex PCR; the TCRdb copy retains only in-frame clones and omits some. This table holds fewer than 45,000 clones, almost 90% found once. Material: peripheral blood. Source of these receptors: a man aged 60 to 69 with active or convalescent COVID-19.

V gene TRBV7-9 combines with J gene TRBJ2-7, with TRBD2 identical over 11 bases. In germline, CDR1 is SEHNR, CDR2 FQNEAQ (reference sequence). CDR3 length equals 15 residues. V shed 7 bases, J shed 6 bases, and the junction held 11 bases outside the gene matches. This CDR3 reads CASTIMGLAGGEQYF. CDR3 in DNA: TGTGCCAGCACCATAATGGGGCTAGCGGGAGGCGAGCAGTACTTC.

The V call is TRBV5-1, the J call TRBJ1-6; D perhaps matches TRBD1 (5 bases). Trimming removed 4 bases at V and 10 bases at J, with 18 bases between. Germline V gene data show CDR1 as SGHRS and CDR2 as YFSETQ. The CDR3 covers 15 residues. CDR3 sequence: CASSPAGTAGSPLHF. CDR3 sequence (DNA): TGCGCCAGCAGCCCGGCCGGGACTGCCGGCTCACCCCTCCACTTT. Combining the CDR3 with reference TRBV5-1 and TRBJ1-6 gives the whole variable domain KAGVTQTPRYLIKTRGQQVTLSCSPISGHRSVSWYQQTPGQGLQFLFEYFSETQRNKGNFPGRFSGRQFSNSRSEMNVSTLELGDSALYLCASSPAGTAGSPLHFGNGTRLTVT.

The rearrangement links TRBV6-5 to TRBJ1-5; maybe TRBD1 (5 bases). In germline, CDR1 is MNHEY, CDR2 SVGAGI. V was cut by 8 bases and J by 3 bases, with 11 bases left in between. CDR3 length: 13 residues. DNA for the CDR3: TGTGCCAGCCGGGGGGAGCTCAATCAGCCCCAGCATTTT. Translation gives CASRGELNQPQHF.

CDR3 residues: CASSLVGGGTLHF. In DNA form, the CDR3 reads TGTGCCAGCAGCCTCGTAGGGGGGGGAACCCTCCACTTT. The chain carries TRBV16 and TRBJ1-6, with TRBD1 as a possible D gene (6 bases). Germline CDR1 and CDR2: KGHSY and FQNENV. Trimming removed 4 bases at V and 14 bases at J, with 15 bases between. The CDR3 contains 13 residues. Together with reference TRBV16 and TRBJ1-6, the CDR3 gives the full variable domain: GEEVAQTPKHLVRGEGQKAKLYCAPIKGHSYVFWYQQVLKNEFKFLISFQNENVFDETGMPKERFSAKCLPNSPCSLEIQATKLEDSAVYFCASSLVGGGTLHFGNGTRLTVT.

This clone has a single count. The CDR3 DNA sequence: TGTGCCAGCAGTCCCAAGGACTGGGAAGAAGGCCGGGAAAAACTGTTTTTT. Translated, it gives CASSPKDWEEGREKLFF. The gene calls are TRBV27 and TRBJ1-4, with no clear D. Germline V gene data show CDR1 as MNHEY and CDR2 as SMNVEV (reference sequence). The CDR3 contains 17 residues. V lost 5 bases and J 8 bases, leaving 24 bases between the germline ends.

The chain uses TRBV2 and TRBJ2-3; 9 bases agree with TRBD1. V lost 1 base to trimming and J lost 6 bases; unmatched junction nucleotides: 2. CDR3 length equals 14 residues. Germline V lookup: CDR1 SNHLY, CDR2 FYNNEI. The CDR3 region is CASSEGQGGDTQYF. The CDR3, as DNA: TGTGCCAGCAGTGAAGGACAGGGGGGTGATACGCAGTATTTT.

The count of this clone is one. This sequence joins TRBV18 and TRBJ2-7; a weak D match, TRBD1 (5 bases). Germline lookup yields CDR1 KGHSH and CDR2 LQKENI. With 4 bases removed from V and 4 bases from J, the gap between germline ends came to 20 bases. The CDR3 has 16 amino acids. CDR3 amino acids: CASSRTSDRRLYEQYF. The CDR3 DNA follows: TGTGCCAGCTCACGCACCTCTGACAGAAGATTATACGAGCAGTACTTC.